The T cell receptor beta chain under discussion was sequenced for a study of spatial heterogeneity in lung cancer. A single record per CDR3 protein comes from TCRdb applying MiXCR to the 5' RACE reads. The table records about 8,000 distinct CDR3 sequences, over 9.5% of them present only once. Findings and caveats of the study: Counts of expanded intratumoral alpha and beta TCRs tracked tumor mutation counts.

The table lists this clonotype with many counts. The antigen remains undetermined. The time point denotes: sample taken at primary tumor resection. This TCR was recovered from a male donor with early-stage non-small cell lung cancer. The sequenced sample was lung tumor tissue, obtained at surgery.

This CDR3 is CASSSAVEQYF. In nucleotides, the CDR3 is TGTGCCAGCAGTTCGGCGGTTGAGCAGTACTTC. The J gene is TRBJ2-7, the V gene TRBV12-3 or TRBV12-4; D not certain. Deletions cut 4 bases from V and 7 bases from J, with 8 bases between. The CDR3 sequence is 11 residues long.